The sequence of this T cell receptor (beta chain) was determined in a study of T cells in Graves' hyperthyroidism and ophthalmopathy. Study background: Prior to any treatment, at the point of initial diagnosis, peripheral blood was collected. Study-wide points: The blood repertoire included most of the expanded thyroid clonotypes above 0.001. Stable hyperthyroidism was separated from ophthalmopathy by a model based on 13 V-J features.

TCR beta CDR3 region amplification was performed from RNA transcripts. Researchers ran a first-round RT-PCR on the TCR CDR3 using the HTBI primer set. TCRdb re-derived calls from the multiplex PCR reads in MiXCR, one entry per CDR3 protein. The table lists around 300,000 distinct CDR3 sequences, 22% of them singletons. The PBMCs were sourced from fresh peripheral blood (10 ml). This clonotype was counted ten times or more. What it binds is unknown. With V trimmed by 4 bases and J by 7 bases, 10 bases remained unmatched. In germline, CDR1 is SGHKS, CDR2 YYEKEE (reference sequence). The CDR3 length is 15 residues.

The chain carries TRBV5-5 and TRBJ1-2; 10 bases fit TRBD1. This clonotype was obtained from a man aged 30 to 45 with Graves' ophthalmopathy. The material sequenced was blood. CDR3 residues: CASSARRDRGSGYTF. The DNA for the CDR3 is TGTGCCAGCAGCGCCCGACGGGACAGGGGATCTGGCTACACCTTC.